This TCR beta chain appears in the sequencing data of a study of T cell clusters in autoimmune cytopenias. General observations from the study: TRB repertoire shifts in secondary cytopenia and chronic lymphocytic leukemia mostly reflected lymphoma, not autoimmunity.

By frequency, this clonotype is medium-sized. Its antigen is unknown. Multiplex touch-down PCR amplified TRB using TRB-A and TRB-B pools in one tube. No DNA is given; TCRdb re-called the multiplex PCR reads and lists each CDR3 protein once. The sample totals about 15,000 distinct CDR3 sequences. Each sample's input was around 250 ng genomic DNA, 38,000 or so genome equivalents. CDR3 length equals 11 residues. The germline CDR1 and CDR2 sequences are LNHDA and SQIVND (reference sequence). The sample was also linked to a second study, of T cell repertoires in aging, cancer and after chemotherapy. That work adds: Median generation probability rose over the chemotherapy interval in each cancer cohort, suggesting rebound thymic output. Immunological memory after chemotherapy cannot be judged from the repertoire data.

The source of this sequence is a human donor in good health. Material for sequencing was peripheral blood. This chain joins TRBV19 and TRBJ2-1. The CDR3 protein is CASSMGRQQFF. The full variable domain, with the rest looked up from reference TRBV19 and TRBJ2-1, is DGGITQSPKYLFRKEGQNVTLSCEQNLNHDAMYWYRQDPGQGLRLIYYSQIVNDFQKGDIAEGYSVSREKKESFPLTVTSAQKNPTAFYLCASSMGRQQFFGPGTRLTVL.